The 12 T cell receptor beta chains presented below share a single source sample, sequenced in a study of cytomegalovirus exposure and HLA in healthy donors. Profiled with immunoSEQ multiplex PCR; TCRdb holds only in-frame clones, not every one. The sample has some 290,000 clones, approximately 85% seen once. Sequenced: PBMCs. The receptors originated from a man between 25 and 39 years old in good health and CMV-seronegative.

This chain connects TRBV27 to TRBJ2-3; D is possibly TRBD1 (6 bases). The CDR3 covers 14 residues. V was pared by 6 bases and J by 7 bases, with 17 bases between. Germline V lookup: CDR1 MNHEY, CDR2 SMNVEV (reference sequence). The CDR3 reads CASRSGQLYYTQYF. CDR3 sequence (DNA): TGTGCCAGCAGGTCCGGACAGTTGTATTATACGCAGTATTTT.

This clone was counted a few times. The genes are TRBV25-1 and TRBJ1-4; 8 nucleotides agree with TRBD1. Germline trimming cut 8 bases from V and 6 bases from J; bases unmatched to any gene: 5. The CDR3 covers 13 residues. Looked up from germline, CDR1 is MGHDK and CDR2 is SYGVNS. The CDR3 DNA is TGTGCCAGCGGACCGACAGGGGATGAAAAACTGTTTTTT. This sequence encodes CASGPTGDEKLFF.

V and J are TRBV25-1 and TRBJ1-1, with a tentative D call TRBD1 (6 bases). This CDR3 contains 15 residues. The ends were cut back, 6 bases at V and 4 bases at J, with 18 bases in the middle. Germline values: CDR1 MGHDK, CDR2 SYGVNS. In nucleotides, the CDR3 is TGTGCCAGCAGGGGGGGGTCAACAGGGTCCACTGAAGCTTTCTTT. Translating gives CASRGGSTGSTEAFF.

The V and J genes are TRBV5-6 and TRBJ2-7; D is unclear. V was pared by 0 bases and J by 5 bases, with 12 bases between. This CDR3 comprises 14 residues. Germline loops: CDR1 SGHDT, CDR2 YYEEEE. The CDR3 region has the DNA TGTGCCAGCAGCTTGGTGGCAGCCCAGGACGAGCAGTACTTC. Residues: CASSLVAAQDEQYF.

This rearrangement joins TRBV6-5 to TRBJ1-5; D ambiguous. The CDR3 contains 13 residues. CDR1 is MNHEY and CDR2 is SVGAGI in the germline V gene. Trimming pared 6 bases from V and 0 bases from J, leaving 6 bases between. CDR3 sequence: CASSSYSNQPQHF. Written as DNA, the CDR3 is TGTGCCAGCAGCTCGTATAGCAATCAGCCCCAGCATTTT.

This clone was seen just once. The chain employs TRBV7-9 and TRBJ1-1; possibly TRBD1 for D (6 bases). This CDR3 has 12 amino acids. Between the trimmed V and J ends, which lost 2 bases and 8 bases, there was a span of 9 bases. The germline CDR1 and CDR2 sequences are SEHNR and FQNEAQ (reference sequence). The CDR3 here is CASSLRGQEAFF. CDR3 bases: TGTGCCAGCAGCTTACGGGGACAAGAAGCTTTCTTT.

The chain joins TRBV5-4 to TRBJ1-2; TRBD1 agrees at 9 bases. The trim removed 6 bases at V and 3 bases at J, leaving 6 bases unmatched. CDR3 length equals 14 residues. Germline loops: CDR1 SGHNT, CDR2 YYREEE (reference sequence). The CDR3 DNA reads as TGTGCCAGCACCTCGGACAGGGGATACTATGGCTACACCTTC. Encoded protein: CASTSDRGYYGYTF.

CDR3 loop: CASSRGGAAALYNEQFF. DNA for the CDR3: TGTGCCAGTAGTAGGGGAGGGGCCGCTGCCCTCTACAATGAGCAGTTCTTC. This sequence joins TRBV19 and TRBJ2-1; TRBD2 aligns across 7 bases. Germline V CDR1 and CDR2: LNHDA, SQIVND (reference sequence). With V trimmed by 4 bases and J by 3 bases, 12 bases remained unmatched. The CDR3 spans 17 residues.

The rearrangement joins TRBV25-1 to TRBJ1-1; D is unresolved. This CDR3 comprises 14 residues. Trimming shortened V by 2 bases and J by 5 bases, and 12 bases separated the two germline ends. The V gene's germline CDR1 is MGHDK and CDR2 SYGVNS. The DNA of the CDR3 is TGTGCCAGCAGTGAACCAGGCAGGCTAACTGAAGCTTTCTTT. Translation: CASSEPGRLTEAFF.

The rearrangement joins TRBV7-2 to TRBJ1-5; 9 bases line up with TRBD1. The V segment lost 1 base and the J segment 7 bases; nucleotides outside the gene matches: 5. There are 15 residues in the CDR3. Germline lookup yields CDR1 SGHTA and CDR2 FQGNSA. CDR3 residues: CASSLVPGQGQPQHF. The DNA of the CDR3 is TGTGCCAGCAGCTTAGTTCCGGGACAGGGCCAGCCCCAGCATTTT.

The chain combines TRBV16 with TRBJ1-2; 12 positions agree with TRBD1. V lost 3 bases to trimming and J lost 2 bases; unmatched junction nucleotides: 1. Per germline, CDR1 KGHSY and CDR2 FQNENV. This CDR3 is built from 15 residues. This CDR3 reads CASSQGTGGNYGYTF. Here the CDR3 DNA reads TGTGCCAGCAGCCAGGGGACAGGGGGCAACTATGGCTACACCTTC.

The rearrangement uses TRBV9 and TRBJ1-2; 8 nucleotides agree with TRBD1. With V trimmed by 3 bases and J by 4 bases, 11 bases remained unmatched. The CDR3 has 16 amino acids. The germline V gene encodes CDR1 SGDLS and CDR2 YYNGEE. The CDR3 DNA reads as TGTGCCAGCAGCGAACTCACAGGGGGACTTAGCTATGGCTACACCTTC. This translates into CASSELTGGLSYGYTF.